A selection of T cell receptor beta chains follows, all from one sample in a study of long-term antiretroviral therapy in people with HIV. Clones were read by immunoSEQ multiplex PCR, and TCRdb kept only the in-frame ones, dropping some. The sample comprises tens of thousands of clones, around 80% of which are singletons, and 3.4% rests with the top ten. Specimen: unsorted PBMCs, collected 1.9 years after starting antiretroviral therapy. These receptors came from a woman in her forties or fifties with HIV. Each CDR3 is given with its conserved first and last residue. The D gene is left open where the match is weak. Only part of the rows carry a size: once, few, many, or a class if the clone is expanded.

>TRBJ2-5|NA|TRBD2|TRBV7-2
TGTGCCAGCAGCGCTCCCCTAGCGGGGGGGCCGAGAGAGACCCAGTACTTC
CASSAPLAGGPRETQYF
>TRBJ1-3|NA|NA|TRBV6-1
TGTGCCAGCAGTGTAGCCCATCTCGGTCTTTCTGGAAACACCATATATTTT
CASSVAHLGLSGNTIYF
>TRBJ2-4|NA|NA|TRBV4-1
TGCGCCAGCAGCCAAGGGCTAGCGTGGAACATTCAGTACTTC
CASSQGLAWNIQYF
>TRBJ1-1|NA|TRBD1|TRBV2
TGTGCCAGCAGTGTGACAGGGGAAGTTGGAACTGAAGCTTTCTTT
CASSVTGEVGTEAFF
>TRBJ1-1|NA|TRBD1|TRBV7-9
TGTGCCAGCAGCGGGGGGACAGGGAGGGACACTGAAGCTTTCTTT
CASSGGTGRDTEAFF
>TRBJ2-7|NA|NA|TRBV19
TGTGCCAGTAGTATCCCAGGGGGGTACGAGCAGTACTTC
CASSIPGGYEQYF
>TRBJ2-3|NA|TRBD2|TRBV6-5
TGTGCCAGCAGTTATCTAGCGGGGGGGATAGATACGCAGTATTTT
CASSYLAGGIDTQYF
>TRBJ1-2|few|NA|TRBV7-7
TGTGCCAGCAGCTTACGGACGCCCCTCGGAAAGACTAACTATGGCTACACCTTC
CASSLRTPLGKTNYGYTF
>TRBJ1-5|NA|NA|TRBV6-4
TGTGCCAGCAGTGAGGGGGGGGATCAGCCCCAGCATTTT
CASSEGGDQPQHF
>TRBJ2-3|NA|NA|TRBV19
TGTGCCAGTAGTTCAGAGGGGGGGGAGGATACGCAGTATTTT
CASSSEGGEDTQYF
>TRBJ1-2|NA|NA|TRBV28
TGTGCCAGCAGGAACAGTCGGACCTATGGCTACACCTTC
CASRNSRTYGYTF
>TRBJ1-3|NA|NA|TRBV30
TGTGCCTGGAAAAAGTTTGGAAACACCATATATTTT
CAWKKFGNTIYF
>TRBJ1-6|NA|NA|TRBV7-2
TGTGCCAGCAGCCAGGAGGGGAATAATTCACCCCTCCACTTT
CASSQEGNNSPLHF
>TRBJ1-4|NA|TRBD1|TRBV15
TGTGCCACCAGCAGGGGGGGACAGACTAATGAAAAACTGTTTTTT
CATSRGGQTNEKLFF
>TRBJ2-7|NA|NA|TRBV28
TGTGCCAGCAGTCCGGCGGGGACAACCTCCTACGAGCAGTACTTC
CASSPAGTTSYEQYF
>TRBJ2-5|once|TRBD2|TRBV10-3
TGTGCCACCCGGGTCAACGCGGGGGGAGAGACCCAGTACTTC
CATRVNAGGETQYF